The 10 T cell receptor beta chains given below trace back to one sample, sequenced in a study of cytomegalovirus exposure and HLA in healthy donors. Primers: 60 Vbeta forward and 13 Jbeta reverse. TCRdb's copy holds only in-frame clones and misses some; the assay was immunoSEQ multiplex PCR. The sample lists about 100,000 clones; roughly four fifths were seen once. Sequenced material: PBMCs. The source of these receptors is a male donor in good health and CMV-seropositive.

The rearrangement uses TRBV30 and TRBJ2-4; the match to TRBD1 covers 11 bases. CDR1 and CDR2 from the germline V gene are GTSNPN and SVGIG (reference sequence). This CDR3 is built from 16 residues. Trimming at V came to 1 base and at J to 5 bases, leaving 7 bases not matched to a gene. The CDR3 DNA is TGTGCCTGGAGTGCGGTGGACAGGGGGCGAGAAAACATTCAGTACTTC. Its translation: CAWSAVDRGRENIQYF.

The chain carries TRBV5-1 and TRBJ2-7; possibly TRBD1 for D (6 bases). The CDR3 is made up of 13 amino acids. Germline CDR1 reads SGHRS; CDR2 reads YFSETQ. Trimming took off 0 bases at V and 3 bases at J, with 7 bases between the two ends. The CDR3 region is CASSLEDSYEQYF. For the CDR3, the DNA is TGCGCCAGCAGCTTGGAGGACAGCTACGAGCAGTACTTC.

The chain couples TRBV11-2 to TRBJ1-1; D is undetermined. Germline lookup yields CDR1 SGHAT and CDR2 FQNNGV. Trimming removed 6 bases from V and 4 bases from J, with 9 bases in between. This CDR3 has 12 residues. CDR3 sequence (DNA): TGTGCCAGCAGAATTGCGGGCACTGAAGCTTTCTTT. It yields the protein CASRIAGTEAFF.

The CDR3 DNA reads as TGTGCCAGCAGCCAAGAGCGGGGGGGCCCAGATACGCAGTATTTT. It encodes CASSQERGGPDTQYF. The genes are TRBV5-4 and TRBJ2-3; 10 bases are a match to TRBD2. The V gene's germline CDR1 is SGHNT and CDR2 YYREEE (reference sequence). V dropped 4 bases and J dropped 4; count of bases not matched to a gene: 6. The CDR3 has 15 amino acids.

The chain couples TRBV5-6 to TRBJ1-1; 7 bases agree with TRBD1. In germline, CDR1 is SGHDT, CDR2 YYEEEE. With 0 bases clipped from V and 1 base from J, the junction kept 9 bases outside the gene matches. This CDR3 spans 17 amino acids. The CDR3, as DNA: TGTGCCAGCAGCTTGGTCAATTTAGGACAGGCGAACACTGAAGCTTTCTTT. Translating gives CASSLVNLGQANTEAFF.

The chain joins TRBV6-5 to TRBJ2-2; D gene unclear. V was clipped by 8 bases and J by 3 bases, with 7 bases between them. Per the germline V gene, CDR1 is MNHEY and CDR2 is SVGAGI. The CDR3 sequence is 12 residues long. The CDR3 nucleotides read TGTGCCAGCGGCCGGGACACCGGGGAGCTGTTTTTT. It specifies CASGRDTGELFF.

The CDR3 spells CASSQGDTRELFF. The DNA of the CDR3 is TGTGCCAGCAGCCAAGGCGATACTCGGGAGCTGTTTTTT. The rearrangement links TRBV4-2 to TRBJ2-2; unclear D gene. Germline V gene lookup returns CDR1 LGHNA and CDR2 YNFKEQ. Trimming cost V 1 base and J 9 bases, with 9 bases left between them. This CDR3 is 13 amino acids long.

The V call is TRBV13, the J call TRBJ2-2; D not resolved. This CDR3 region has 12 residues. From germline, CDR1 is PRHDT and CDR2 FYEKMQ (reference sequence). Trimming removed 5 bases at V and 8 bases at J, with 9 bases between. The CDR3 is CASSHKEGELFF. The CDR3 region has the DNA TGTGCCAGCAGCCACAAGGAGGGGGAGCTGTTTTTT.

The chain links TRBV9 to TRBJ2-1, with D possibly matching TRBD1 (6 bases). Germline V CDR1 and CDR2: SGDLS, YYNGEE. The CDR3 totals 15 residues. Trimming pared 4 bases from V and 2 bases from J, leaving 13 bases between. Here the CDR3 reads CASSPEDRTYNEQFF. CDR3 nucleotide sequence: TGTGCCAGCAGCCCCGAGGACAGAACCTACAATGAGCAGTTCTTC.

This clone occurred a few times. The gene calls are TRBV11-3 and TRBJ1-1; TRBD1 matches at 10 bases. The germline V gene has CDR1 SGHNT and CDR2 YENEEA. V lost 5 bases to trimming and J lost 3 bases; unmatched junction nucleotides: 9. This CDR3 has 16 amino acids. The CDR3 bases are TGTGCCAGCAGCCCAAGGACAGGGGGAGGCTACACTGAAGCTTTCTTT. Its translation is CASSPRTGGGYTEAFF.